The following is a T cell receptor (beta chain) sequence with its context. Regarding treatment: roughly 20 received Ad26.COV2.S at low or high dose, single or two shots; about 5 received placebo; per-sample allocation not given. Each sample was drawn 63 days after the first injection (of vaccine or placebo). This record belongs to a study of Ad26.COV2.S vaccination and SARS-CoV-2 variants. Data came from immunoSEQ multiplex PCR; TCRdb stores just in-frame clones and leaves some out. Counted here are fewer than 400,000 clones, approximately 87% occurring once; the ten biggest clones make up approximately 5%. The sequences come from peripheral blood, collected in a trial of Ad26.COV2.S vaccine versus placebo. This TCR was sampled from a person aged 18 to 65 who received the Ad26.COV2.S COVID-19 vaccine or a placebo.

CDR3 in amino acids: CASSQDWGTSTDTQYF. CDR3 sequence (DNA): TGTGCCAGCAGCCAAGACTGGGGGACTAGCACAGATACGCAGTATTTT. V usage is TRBV3-1 (or the pseudogene TRBV3-2) and J usage is TRBJ2-3; a weak D match, TRBD2 (6 bases). CDR1 LGHDT and CDR2 YNNKEL come from the germline V gene (reference sequence). This CDR3 has 16 amino acids. V lost 0 bases to trimming and J lost 0 bases, with 10 bases between them.